Listed here are 26 T cell receptor beta chains from one sample, sequenced in a study of blood T cell repertoires in COVID-19. Assay used: immunoSEQ multiplex PCR; TCRdb lists only in-frame clones, some missing. The sample has some 170,000 clones, about 83% seen once. The sample was peripheral blood. Receptors originate from a man aged 55-75 years with acute or convalescent COVID-19.

J is TRBJ2-1 and V is TRBV25-1; possibly TRBD2 for D (5 bases). This CDR3 has 15 amino acids. Trimming pared 2 bases from V and 2 bases from J, leaving 10 bases between. Germline V CDR1 and CDR2: MGHDK, SYGVNS. This CDR3 is CASSEAGWAYNEQFF. The CDR3 DNA reads as TGTGCCAGCAGTGAAGCGGGCTGGGCCTACAATGAGCAGTTCTTC.

The chain couples TRBV6-2 or TRBV6-3 to TRBJ2-7; D may be TRBD1 (6 bases). V was trimmed by 6 bases and J by 6 bases, leaving 12 bases between them. Per germline, CDR1 MNHEY and CDR2 SVGEGT. This CDR3 spans 12 amino acids. CDR3 sequence: CASSTQGPEQYF. As DNA, the CDR3 is TGTGCCAGCAGCACACAGGGACCCGAGCAGTACTTC.

The chain employs TRBV7-6 and TRBJ1-3; D is ambiguous. The V and J ends lost 4 bases and 0 bases respectively, with 10 bases between them. The V gene's germline CDR1 is SGHVS and CDR2 FNYEAQ. The CDR3 loop spans 15 amino acids. The CDR3 DNA reads TGTGCCAGCAGCTCTACAGTGGACTCTGGAAACACCATATATTTT. Translating it yields CASSSTVDSGNTIYF.

This chain joins TRBV5-6 and TRBJ2-7; 7 nucleotides line up with TRBD1. V lost 3 bases and J lost 2; bases outside the gene matches: 8. Germline V gene lookup returns CDR1 SGHDT and CDR2 YYEEEE. CDR3 length: 15 residues. This CDR3 is CASSYAGTEAYEQYF. The CDR3, as DNA: TGTGCCAGCAGCTACGCCGGGACAGAAGCCTACGAGCAGTACTTC.

The J gene is TRBJ1-6, the V gene TRBV12-3 or TRBV12-4, with D possibly TRBD1 on 5 matching bases. V lost 3 bases and J 9 bases, leaving 6 bases between the germline ends. The CDR3 sequence is 12 residues long. The CDR3: CASSFQGSPLHF. In DNA form, the CDR3 reads TGTGCCAGCAGTTTTCAGGGTTCACCCCTCCACTTT.

The chain is built from TRBV11-2 and TRBJ1-2; D is uncertain. This CDR3 contains 14 residues. V lost 1 base and J lost 8, with 14 bases in between. Germline V gene data show CDR1 as SGHAT and CDR2 as FQNNGV. The CDR3 coding sequence is TGTGCCAGCAGCTTAGCCCTTAGGCAGCGGGGCTACACCTTC. It is translated as CASSLALRQRGYTF.

The chain has TRBV5-1 and TRBJ2-7; weak D call: TRBD1 (6 bases). The CDR3 is made up of 14 amino acids. With 4 bases removed from V and 6 bases from J, the gap between germline ends came to 17 bases. CDR1 is SGHRS, CDR2 YFSETQ, per germline. The CDR3 loop reads CASSLRQDGGEQYF. For the CDR3, the DNA is TGCGCCAGCAGCCTCAGACAGGATGGGGGCGAGCAGTACTTC.

The V call is TRBV2, the J call TRBJ1-2; 8 bases agree with TRBD1. The CDR3 has 15 residues. Germline CDR1 SNHLY, CDR2 FYNNEI. J gave up 5 bases and V 0 bases, and 5 bases lay outside the gene matches. CDR3 region: CASSEAGGQEYGYTF. DNA of the CDR3: TGTGCCAGCAGTGAAGCGGGGGGACAGGAATATGGCTACACCTTC.

The V and J genes are TRBV5-3 and TRBJ2-7, with 12 bases that match TRBD1. TRBV5-3 is placed among ORFs of uncertain function. The CDR3 is 17 residues long. Trimming took 7 bases from V and 5 from J; bases not matched to a gene: 16. CDR3 bases: TGTGCCAGATTTCTCCGGGACAGGGGGCGCGGAAGCCACGAGCAGTACTTC. It yields the protein CARFLRDRGRGSHEQYF.

V gene TRBV30 combines with J gene TRBJ2-2; D perhaps matches TRBD2 (6 bases). In germline, CDR1 is GTSNPN, CDR2 SVGIG (reference sequence). Trimming took off 0 bases at V and 3 bases at J, with 11 bases between the two ends. The CDR3 consists of 15 residues. The CDR3 DNA reads as TGTGCCTGGAGTGTAGGGCGGGGTTACACCGGGGAGCTGTTTTTT. It is translated as CAWSVGRGYTGELFF.

The V call is TRBV5-5, the J call TRBJ2-1; the match to TRBD2 covers 12 bases. V dropped 3 bases and J dropped 9; count of bases not matched to a gene: 10. This CDR3 has 16 amino acids. The germline V gene encodes CDR1 SGHKS and CDR2 YYEKEE (reference sequence). The CDR3 sequence: CASSSPLAGGYGEQFF. CDR3 in DNA: TGTGCCAGCAGCTCCCCGCTAGCGGGGGGGTATGGTGAGCAGTTCTTC.

The J gene is TRBJ2-7, the V gene TRBV7-2; D uncertain. V dropped 5 bases and J dropped 3 bases, with 14 bases sitting between them. The germline CDR1 and CDR2 sequences are SGHTA and FQGNSA. This CDR3 is built from 14 residues. The CDR3 DNA reads as TGTGCCAGCAGCCCTCATTCGCAGATCTACGAGCAGTACTTC. It specifies CASSPHSQIYEQYF.

A few counts support this clone. V gene TRBV7-2 combines with J gene TRBJ2-3; 12 positions agree with TRBD1. CDR1 is SGHTA, CDR2 FQGNSA, per germline. The ends lost 5 bases at V and 4 bases at J; junction bases unmatched: 4. The length of the CDR3 is 15 residues. The CDR3 DNA reads as TGTGCCAGCAGCCCGGGACAGGGGGCCGCAGATACGCAGTATTTT. This sequence encodes CASSPGQGAADTQYF.

The rearrangement links TRBV19 to TRBJ1-5; no firm D call. V was trimmed by 3 bases and J by 6 bases, leaving 18 bases between them. The CDR3 is 16 amino acids. Per the germline V gene, CDR1 is LNHDA and CDR2 is SQIVND (reference sequence). The DNA for the CDR3 is TGTGCCAGTAGTATGAGAACTAGATCAGGCACTCAGCCCCAGCATTTT. It yields the protein CASSMRTRSGTQPQHF. The entire variable domain, with the rest obtained from reference TRBV19 and TRBJ1-5, is as follows: DGGITQSPKYLFRKEGQNVTLSCEQNLNHDAMYWYRQDPGQGLRLIYYSQIVNDFQKGDIAEGYSVSREKKESFPLTVTSAQKNPTAFYLCASSMRTRSGTQPQHFGDGTRLSIL.

V and J are TRBV12-3 or TRBV12-4 and TRBJ1-5; a possible D gene is TRBD1 (6 bases). V lost 8 bases to trimming and J lost 6 bases, with 11 bases between them. CDR3 length: 12 residues. The chain's CDR3 is CASGWGPQPQHF. CDR3 in DNA: TGTGCCAGCGGGTGGGGGCCTCAGCCCCAGCATTTT.

V usage is TRBV12-2 and J usage is TRBJ2-7; the DNA was not compared with TRBD1, the D call given in the table. TRBV12-2 is a listed pseudogene. The CDR3 covers 17 residues. The CDR3 spells CASRLGGRDRSSYEQYF. The CDR3 bases are TGTGCAAGTCGCTTAGGGGGCCGAGACAGGAGCTCCTACGAGCAGTACTTC.

The table lists this clone with a count of one. The genes are TRBV11-2 and TRBJ2-3, with TRBD1 matching over 10 bases. J was trimmed by 1 base and V by 4 bases; bases with no gene match: 8. CDR3 length: 17 residues. From germline, CDR1 is SGHAT and CDR2 FQNNGV. The DNA of the CDR3 is TGTGCCAGCAGCTACCGGGACAGGGGATTGGGCACAGATACGCAGTATTTT. Translated: CASSYRDRGLGTDTQYF.

The chain employs TRBV27 and TRBJ1-5, with 10 bases lining up with TRBD1. The V and J ends lost 5 bases and 5 bases, in that order; junction bases with no gene match: 15. The V gene's germline CDR1 is MNHEY and CDR2 SMNVEV (reference sequence). The CDR3 length is 18 residues. This CDR3 reads CASSLRQGARTHYQPQHF. The CDR3 nucleotides read TGTGCCAGCAGTCTCCGACAGGGGGCTCGAACTCATTATCAGCCCCAGCATTTT.

The J gene is TRBJ1-1, the V gene TRBV7-6; no clear D gene. V was trimmed by 1 base and J by 2 bases, leaving 8 bases between them. CDR1 and CDR2 (germline): SGHVS, FNYEAQ. The CDR3 consists of 14 residues. This CDR3 reads CASSLGQTNTEAFF. The CDR3 nucleotides are TGTGCCAGCAGCTTAGGGCAGACTAACACTGAAGCTTTCTTT.

This chain connects TRBV29-1 to TRBJ1-1; D possibly corresponds to TRBD1 (6 bases). The CDR3 is 12 residues long. Looked up from germline, CDR1 is SQVTM and CDR2 is ANQGSEA. V was clipped by 3 bases and J by 7 bases, with 12 bases between them. CDR3 sequence: CSVEADRLEAFF. CDR3 DNA: TGCAGCGTTGAGGCTGACAGGCTTGAAGCTTTCTTT.

The chain recombines TRBV2 with TRBJ2-1, with TRBD1 matching 9 bases. This CDR3 has 13 residues. CDR1 and CDR2 from the germline V gene are SNHLY and FYNNEI. V dropped 6 bases and J dropped 6; count of bases not matched to a gene: 3. The CDR3 DNA reads as TGTGCCAGCAGGGGACAGGGCGCCAATGAGCAGTTCTTC. Its translation: CASRGQGANEQFF.

CDR3 DNA: TGTGCCAGCAGCCCGACAGGGAGCTCTGGAAACACCATATATTTT. Translating it yields CASSPTGSSGNTIYF. The chain uses TRBV6-5 and TRBJ1-3; 7 bases match TRBD1. This CDR3 has 15 amino acids. Per the germline V gene, CDR1 is MNHEY and CDR2 is SVGAGI. After removal of 6 bases from V and 0 bases from J, the junction contained 5 bases not matched to a gene.

This sequence joins TRBV29-1 and TRBJ2-1; TRBD1 matches 8 bases. The CDR3 is 12 residues long. Germline assignment: CDR1 SQVTM and CDR2 ANQGSEA. Trimming cost V 6 bases and J 9 bases; bases outside gene matches: 7. CDR3 in amino acids: CSVTTGGGEQFF. The CDR3 nucleotides read TGCAGCGTAACAACAGGGGGAGGTGAGCAGTTCTTC.

The gene calls are TRBV29-1 and TRBJ2-2; 8 nucleotides agree with TRBD1. V trimming: 0 bases; J trimming: 6 bases; junction bases outside the gene matches: 6. This CDR3 region has 15 residues. Germline V gives CDR1 SQVTM, CDR2 ANQGSEA. DNA for the CDR3: TGCAGCGTTGAAGATAGCAGGGGGCACGCCGGGGAGCTGTTTTTT. It yields the protein CSVEDSRGHAGELFF.

The table lists this clone with a count of one. The gene calls are TRBV5-1 and TRBJ2-3, with 11 positions matching TRBD2. Unmatched junction bases numbered 18, after V lost 4 bases and J lost 2 bases. CDR1 and CDR2 from the germline V gene are SGHRS and YFSETQ. This CDR3 is built from 20 residues. The CDR3 coding sequence is TGCGCCAGCAGCCCGAACGGTCGCCCACTAGCGGGGGTCCTCACAGATACGCAGTATTTT. Translating gives CASSPNGRPLAGVLTDTQYF.

On this clone itself: The sample contains more than one DNA sequence encoding this CDR3. For the CDR3, the DNA is TGCGCCAGCAGCCTTGCGACAGGGAACACTGAAGCTTTCTTT. Protein: CASSLATGNTEAFF. This chain links TRBV5-1 with TRBJ1-1; maybe TRBD1 (6 bases). CDR1 is SGHRS, CDR2 YFSETQ, per germline. Trimming shortened V by 4 bases and J by 1 base, and 11 bases separated the two germline ends. This CDR3 is 14 amino acids long.